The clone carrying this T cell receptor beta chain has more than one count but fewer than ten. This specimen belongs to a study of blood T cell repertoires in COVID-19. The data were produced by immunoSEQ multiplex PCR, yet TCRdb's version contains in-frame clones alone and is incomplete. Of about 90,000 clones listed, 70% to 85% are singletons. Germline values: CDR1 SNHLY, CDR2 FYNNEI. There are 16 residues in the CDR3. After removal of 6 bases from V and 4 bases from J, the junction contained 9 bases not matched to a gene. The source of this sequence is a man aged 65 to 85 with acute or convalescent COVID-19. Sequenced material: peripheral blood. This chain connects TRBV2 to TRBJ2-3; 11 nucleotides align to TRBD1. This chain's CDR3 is CASSPQGQGVADTQYF. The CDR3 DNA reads TGTGCCAGCAGCCCCCAGGGACAGGGGGTCGCAGATACGCAGTATTTT.